Shown below are 7 T cell receptor beta chains from a single sample sequenced in a study of molecular identifiers for immune sequencing clone quantification. A single record per CDR3 protein comes from TCRdb applying MiXCR to the PCR reads. The profile shows roughly 300,000 distinct CDR3 sequences, roughly a quarter of them singletons. The sequencing sample was made of naive CD8+ T cells from blood, with Jurkat cell RNA spiked in. Subset in this sample: FACS-sorted CD8+CD4-CCR7+CD45RA+ naive T cells. The receptors come from a human donor in good health. Some libraries in this study had Jurkat cell RNA spiked in.

On this clonotype itself: One junction end does not reproduce the germline sequence, and a read error may be involved. The chain carries TRBV4-1 and TRBJ1-1; D perhaps matches TRBD1 (6 bases). This CDR3 contains 15 residues. In germline, CDR1 is MGHRA, CDR2 YSYEKL. The CDR3 DNA sequence: TGCGCCAGCCGCCAAGCTATGGCAGGGGACACTGAAGCTTTCTTT. The encoded protein is CASRQAMAGDTEAFF.

In its sample, this clonotype was seen a few times. The rearrangement uses TRBV12-3 or TRBV12-4 and TRBJ1-1; D remains unclear. Trimming removed 6 bases from V and 0 bases from J, with 8 bases in between. CDR3 length: 13 residues. The CDR3 DNA is TGTGCCAGCAGCTGGGAAGTGAACACTGAAGCTTTCTTT. This codes for CASSWEVNTEAFF.

This clonotype came up a few times. The J gene is TRBJ2-2, the V gene TRBV7-3; D possibly corresponds to TRBD2 (6 bases). V was cut by 2 bases and J by 8 bases, with 9 bases left in between. Germline CDR1 SGHTA, CDR2 FQGTGA. The CDR3 runs to 13 residues. CDR3 in amino acids: CASSLAGPGELFF. The CDR3 nucleotides read TGTGCCAGCAGCTTAGCGGGACCTGGGGAGCTGTTTTTT.

The rearrangement links TRBV13 to TRBJ2-3; the match to TRBD2 covers 7 bases. The CDR3 length is 18 residues. The germline V gene has CDR1 PRHDT and CDR2 FYEKMQ (reference sequence). J gave up 0 bases and V 4 bases, and 13 bases lay outside the gene matches. The CDR3 here is CASSSPNPREPSTDTQYF. The CDR3 bases are TGTGCCAGCAGCTCCCCCAATCCGCGGGAGCCTAGCACAGATACGCAGTATTTT.

This chain connects TRBV12-3 or TRBV12-4 to TRBJ1-1; tentative D call: TRBD1 (6 bases). There are 12 residues in the CDR3. V dropped 6 bases and J dropped 6 bases, with 11 bases sitting between them. In DNA form, the CDR3 reads TGTGCCAGCAGATTGGGGGGCCCTGAAGCTTTCTTT. Its translation is CASRLGGPEAFF.

This clonotype was seen only a few times. The V and J genes are TRBV7-3 and TRBJ2-3, with 14 bases lining up with TRBD2. Per germline, CDR1 SGHTA and CDR2 FQGTGA. Trimming cost V 2 bases and J 4 bases; bases outside gene matches: 5. This CDR3 spans 17 amino acids. This CDR3 reads CASSLGTSGSSADTQYF. DNA for the CDR3: TGTGCCAGCAGCTTAGGGACTAGCGGGAGTTCTGCAGATACGCAGTATTTT.

This clonotype showed up just a few times. The chain links TRBV6-2 or TRBV6-3 to TRBJ1-1; D might be TRBD1 (5 bases). CDR1 and CDR2 (germline): MNHEY, SVGEGT. The CDR3 runs 13 residues. The V end lost 6 bases, the J end lost 1 base, and 9 bases lay between the germline ends. The CDR3, as DNA: TGTGCCAGCAGATTTGGACAGAACACTGAAGCTTTCTTT. Translating it yields CASRFGQNTEAFF.